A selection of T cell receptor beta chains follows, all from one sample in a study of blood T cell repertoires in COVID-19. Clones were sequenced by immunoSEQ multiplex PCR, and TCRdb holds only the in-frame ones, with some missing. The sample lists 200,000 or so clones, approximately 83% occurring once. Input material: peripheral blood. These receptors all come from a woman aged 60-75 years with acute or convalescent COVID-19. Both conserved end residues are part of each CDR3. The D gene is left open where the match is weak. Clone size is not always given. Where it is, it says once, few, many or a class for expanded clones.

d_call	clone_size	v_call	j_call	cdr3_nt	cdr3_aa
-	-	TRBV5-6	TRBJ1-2	TGTGCCAGCAGCTTGGCGGGGCGGGCAGGGGCGCATGGCTACACCTTC	CASSLAGRAGAHGYTF
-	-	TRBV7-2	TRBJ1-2	TGTGCCAGCAGCTTGGAAACAGGGACCTCTGGCTACACCTTC	CASSLETGTSGYTF
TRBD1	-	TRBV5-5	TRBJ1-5	TGTGCCAGCAGTTCAGACAGGGGTGCGGGTCAGCCCCAGCATTTT	CASSSDRGAGQPQHF
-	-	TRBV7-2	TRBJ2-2	TGTGCCCGCTTCACATTTAGGGGGAAAACCGGGGAGCTGTTTTTT	CARFTFRGKTGELFF
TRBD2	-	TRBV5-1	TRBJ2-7	TGCGCCAGCAGCTTGGGAGCGGGGGGGCCCCTTAGTTACGAGCAGTACTTC	CASSLGAGGPLSYEQYF
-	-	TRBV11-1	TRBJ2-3	TGTGCCAGCAGCTTAAGCGGTGCTAGCACAGATACGCAGTATTTT	CASSLSGASTDTQYF
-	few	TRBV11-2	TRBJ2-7	TGTGCCAGCAGCTTAATTAATCGCGTCTTTGGCGAGCAGTACTTC	CASSLINRVFGEQYF
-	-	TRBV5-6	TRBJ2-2	TGTGCCAGCAGCGGAGGGGCTAGGGTCGGGAAGCTGTTTTTT	CASSGGARVGKLFF
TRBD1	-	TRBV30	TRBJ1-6	TGTGCCTGGGATTACGGGACAGGGGGTTCACCCCTCCACTTT	CAWDYGTGGSPLHF
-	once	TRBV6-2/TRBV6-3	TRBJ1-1	TGTGCCAGCAGTTACGGAGCAGTGAACACTGAAGCTTTCTTT	CASSYGAVNTEAFF
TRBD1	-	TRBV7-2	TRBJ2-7	TGTGCCAGCAGCTTAGGATCGTCCGGGACAGTCTACGAGCAGTACTTC	CASSLGSSGTVYEQYF
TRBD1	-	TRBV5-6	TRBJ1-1	TGTGCCAGCAGCTTGAGAACCGGGACAGGGGTTAAAGCTTTCTTT	CASSLRTGTGVKAFF
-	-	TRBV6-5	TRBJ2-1	TGTGCCAGCAGACACCCATCTTCCTACAATGAGCAGTTCTTC	CASRHPSSYNEQFF
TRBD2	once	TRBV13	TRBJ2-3	TGTGCCAGCAGCTTAGTAGGGGCTAGCGGGGGCACAGATACGCAGTATTTT	CASSLVGASGGTDTQYF
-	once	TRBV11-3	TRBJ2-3	TGTGCCAGCAGCTTAAGGGTAGGGGTCACAGATACGCAGTATTTT	CASSLRVGVTDTQYF
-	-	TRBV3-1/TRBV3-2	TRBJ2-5	TGTGCCAGCAGCCAAGATTCCATCACCGGGGAGACCCAGTACTTC	CASSQDSITGETQYF
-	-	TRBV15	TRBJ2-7	TGTGCCACCAGCAGAGATATTACGCGCGAGCAGTACTTC	CATSRDITREQYF
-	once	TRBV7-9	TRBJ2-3	TGTGCCAGCTACGCAGGGTCAGATACGCAGTATTTT	CASYAGSDTQYF
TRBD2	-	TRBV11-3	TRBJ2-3	TGTGCCAGCAGCCTAGCGGGATCGGATACGCAGTATTTT	CASSLAGSDTQYF
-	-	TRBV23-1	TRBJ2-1	TGCGCCAGCAGTCAATCGATCGAGGGCAGGGGCACATTCTTC	CASSQSIEGRGTFF
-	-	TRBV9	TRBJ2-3	TGTGCCAGCAGCGTAGCTGGGGGGGGGCATGGCACAGATACGCAGTATTTT	CASSVAGGGHGTDTQYF
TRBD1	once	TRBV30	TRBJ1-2	TGTGCCTGGACTCATTGGTACAGGGGGCCTCGGTATGGCTACACCTTC	CAWTHWYRGPRYGYTF
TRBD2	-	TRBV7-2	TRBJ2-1	TGTGCCAGCAGCTCTAGCGGGGGGAACAATGAGCAGTTCTTC	CASSSSGGNNEQFF
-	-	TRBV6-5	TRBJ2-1	TGTGCCAGCAGCCCCGGGAATGAGCAGTTCTTC	CASSPGNEQFF
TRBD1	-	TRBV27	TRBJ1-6	TGTGCCACCGGAAGACAGGGCAATAATTCACCCCTCCACTTT	CATGRQGNNSPLHF
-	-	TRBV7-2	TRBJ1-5	TGTGCCAGCAGCTTAGGTCCCGACCTGGGAGCCCAGCATTTT	CASSLGPDLGAQHF
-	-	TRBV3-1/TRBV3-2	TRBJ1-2	TGTGCCAGCAGCCAAGTTGGAGGATATGCTGTTGGCTACACCTTC	CASSQVGGYAVGYTF
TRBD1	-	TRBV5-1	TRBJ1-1	TGCGCCAGCAGCTCGCGGAGCCGACAGGGGAACACTGAAGCTTTCTTT	CASSSRSRQGNTEAFF
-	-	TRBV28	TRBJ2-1	TGTGCCAGCGGTCCCCCGGTGAGCCGTGAGCAGTTCTTC	CASGPPVSREQFF
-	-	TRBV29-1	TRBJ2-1	TGCAGCGTTGGGGGCCCGTCAGGTCTGAGTGAGCAGTTCTTC	CSVGGPSGLSEQFF
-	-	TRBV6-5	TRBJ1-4	TGTGCCAGCAGTCGGTCTGCAACTAATGAAAAACTGTTTTTT	CASSRSATNEKLFF
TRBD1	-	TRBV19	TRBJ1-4	TGTGCCAGTAGTATTGGGGACAGGGTCAGCGGATTTGAAAAACTGTTTTTT	CASSIGDRVSGFEKLFF
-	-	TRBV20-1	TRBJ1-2	TGCAGTGGGGGGGAAAGGCAGGGCTACACCTTC	CSGGERQGYTF
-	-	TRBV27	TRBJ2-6	TGTGCCAGCAGTGCGCTAGGCGGGGCCAACGTCCTGACTTTC	CASSALGGANVLTF
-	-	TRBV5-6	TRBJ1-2	TGTGCCAGCAGTTTGGGAGTTGGGGCGGGGTATGATGGCTACACCTTC	CASSLGVGAGYDGYTF
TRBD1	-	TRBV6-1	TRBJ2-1	TGTGCCAGCAGTGAATATAGGACAGGGGGCTACAATGAGCAGTTCTTC	CASSEYRTGGYNEQFF